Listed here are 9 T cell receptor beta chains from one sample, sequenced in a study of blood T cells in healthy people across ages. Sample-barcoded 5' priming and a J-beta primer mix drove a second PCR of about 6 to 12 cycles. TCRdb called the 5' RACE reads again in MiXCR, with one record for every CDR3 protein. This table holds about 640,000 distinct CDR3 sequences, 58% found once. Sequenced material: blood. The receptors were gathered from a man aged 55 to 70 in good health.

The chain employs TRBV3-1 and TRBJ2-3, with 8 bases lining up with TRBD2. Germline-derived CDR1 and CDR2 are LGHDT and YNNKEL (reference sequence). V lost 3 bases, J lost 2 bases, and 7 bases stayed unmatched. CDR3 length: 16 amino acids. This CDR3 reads CASSQNSGANTDTQYF. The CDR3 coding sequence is TGTGCCAGCAGCCAGAATAGCGGGGCAAACACAGATACGCAGTATTTT.

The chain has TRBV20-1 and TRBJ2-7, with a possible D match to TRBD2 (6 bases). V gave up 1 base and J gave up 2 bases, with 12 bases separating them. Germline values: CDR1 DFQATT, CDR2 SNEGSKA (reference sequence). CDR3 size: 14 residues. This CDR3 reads CSARVTPGAYEQYF. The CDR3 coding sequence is TGCAGTGCTAGAGTAACCCCGGGGGCCTACGAGCAGTACTTC.

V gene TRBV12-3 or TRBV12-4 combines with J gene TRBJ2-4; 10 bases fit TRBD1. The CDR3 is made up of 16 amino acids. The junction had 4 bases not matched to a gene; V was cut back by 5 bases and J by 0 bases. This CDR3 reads CASSRQGAEAKNIQYF. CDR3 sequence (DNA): TGTGCCAGCAGTAGACAGGGGGCAGAAGCCAAAAACATTCAGTACTTC.

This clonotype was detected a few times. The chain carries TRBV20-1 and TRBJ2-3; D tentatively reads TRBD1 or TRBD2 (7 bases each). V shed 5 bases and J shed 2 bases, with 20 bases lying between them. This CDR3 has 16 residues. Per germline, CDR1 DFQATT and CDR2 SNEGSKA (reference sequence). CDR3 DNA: TGCAGTGCTTTCCCGCCGCAGGGGGGGATCACAGATACGCAGTATTTT. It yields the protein CSAFPPQGGITDTQYF.

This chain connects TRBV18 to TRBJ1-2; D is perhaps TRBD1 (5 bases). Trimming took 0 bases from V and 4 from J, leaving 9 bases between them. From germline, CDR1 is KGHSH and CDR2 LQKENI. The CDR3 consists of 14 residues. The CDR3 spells CASSPPQVVYGYTF. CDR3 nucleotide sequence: TGTGCCAGCTCACCACCACAGGTCGTCTATGGCTACACCTTC.

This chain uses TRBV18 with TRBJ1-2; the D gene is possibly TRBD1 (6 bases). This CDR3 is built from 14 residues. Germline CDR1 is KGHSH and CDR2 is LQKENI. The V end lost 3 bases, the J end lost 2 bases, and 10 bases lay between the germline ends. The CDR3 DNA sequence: TGTGCCAGCTCACCGGGGGCTCAAAACTATGGCTACACCTTC. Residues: CASSPGAQNYGYTF.

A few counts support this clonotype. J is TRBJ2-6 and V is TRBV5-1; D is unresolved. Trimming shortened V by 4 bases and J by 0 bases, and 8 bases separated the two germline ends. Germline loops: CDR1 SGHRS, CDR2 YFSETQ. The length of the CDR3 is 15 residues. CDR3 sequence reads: CASSRISSGANVLTF. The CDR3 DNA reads TGCGCCAGCAGCCGTATTAGCTCTGGGGCCAACGTCCTGACTTTC.

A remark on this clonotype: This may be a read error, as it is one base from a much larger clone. The CDR3 DNA sequence: TGTGCCAGCGGCTTAGCGGGGACTGCACAAGAGACCCAGTACTTC. Translating gives CASGLAGTAQETQYF. V is TRBV7-2 and J is TRBJ2-5, with 8 positions matching TRBD2. Germline V gene data show CDR1 as SGHTA and CDR2 as FQGNSA. The CDR3 consists of 15 residues.

CDR3 DNA sequence: TGTGCCAGCAGTCCCGGACAGGGGAACCCTTCTGGGGCCAACGTCCTGACTTTC. Its protein is CASSPGQGNPSGANVLTF. The rearrangement joins TRBV27 to TRBJ2-6, with 9 bases lining up with TRBD1. The trim removed 5 bases at V and 1 base at J, leaving 9 bases unmatched. The CDR3 has 18 amino acids. CDR1 is MNHEY and CDR2 is SMNVEV in the germline V gene (reference sequence). The whole variable domain, filled in from reference TRBV27 and TRBJ2-6, reads EAQVTQNPRYLITVTGKKLTVTCSQNMNHEYMSWYRQDPGLGLRQIYYSMNVEVTDKGDVPEGYKVSRKEKRNFPLILESPSPNQTSLYFCASSPGQGNPSGANVLTFGAGSRLTVL.